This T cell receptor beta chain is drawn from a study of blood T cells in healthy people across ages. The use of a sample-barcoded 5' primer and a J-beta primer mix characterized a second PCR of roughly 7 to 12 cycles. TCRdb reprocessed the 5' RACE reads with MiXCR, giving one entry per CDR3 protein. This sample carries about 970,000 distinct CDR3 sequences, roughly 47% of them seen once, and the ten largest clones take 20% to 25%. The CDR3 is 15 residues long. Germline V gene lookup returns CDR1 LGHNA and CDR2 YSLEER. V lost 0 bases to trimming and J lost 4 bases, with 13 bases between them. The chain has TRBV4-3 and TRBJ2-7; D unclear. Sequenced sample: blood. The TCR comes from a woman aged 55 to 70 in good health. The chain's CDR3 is CASSQDRVPRYEQYF. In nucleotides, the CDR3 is TGCGCCAGCAGCCAAGATAGGGTCCCCCGATACGAGCAGTACTTC.